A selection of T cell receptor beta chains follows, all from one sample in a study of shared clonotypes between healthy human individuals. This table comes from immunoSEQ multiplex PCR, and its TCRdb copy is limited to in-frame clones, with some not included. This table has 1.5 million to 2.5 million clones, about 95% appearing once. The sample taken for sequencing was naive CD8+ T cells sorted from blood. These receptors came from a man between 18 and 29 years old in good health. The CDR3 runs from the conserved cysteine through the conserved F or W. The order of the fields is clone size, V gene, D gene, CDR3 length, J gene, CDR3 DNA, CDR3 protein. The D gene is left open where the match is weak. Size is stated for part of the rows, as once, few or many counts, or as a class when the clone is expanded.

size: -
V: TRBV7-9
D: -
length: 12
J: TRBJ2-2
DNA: TGTGCCCCTGGGGGGCACACCGGGGAGCTGTTTTTT
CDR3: CAPGGHTGELFF

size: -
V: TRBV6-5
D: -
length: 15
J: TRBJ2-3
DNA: TGTGCCAGCAGTCCTCGGGATCAGCGGGCAGATACGCAGTATTTT
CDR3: CASSPRDQRADTQYF

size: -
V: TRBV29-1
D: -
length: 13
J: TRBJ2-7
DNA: TGCAGCGTTGAAACGGGGAGCTCCTACGAGCAGTACTTC
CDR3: CSVETGSSYEQYF

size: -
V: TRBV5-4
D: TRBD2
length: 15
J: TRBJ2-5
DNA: TGTGCCAGCAGCCCTAGCGGGGGGGCCGCTGAGACCCAGTACTTC
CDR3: CASSPSGGAAETQYF

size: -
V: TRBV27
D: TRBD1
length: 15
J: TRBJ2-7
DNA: TGTGCCAGCAGTTTTGGGCAGGGGGCCTCCTACGAGCAGTACTTC
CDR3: CASSFGQGASYEQYF

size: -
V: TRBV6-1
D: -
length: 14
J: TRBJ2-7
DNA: TGTGCCAGCAGTGAAACGACAGGTTACTACGAGCAGTACTTC
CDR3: CASSETTGYYEQYF

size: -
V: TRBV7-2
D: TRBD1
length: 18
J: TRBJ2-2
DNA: TGTGCCAGCAGCTTAATTTTTGGCCAGGGGGAGAACACCGGGGAGCTGTTTTTT
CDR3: CASSLIFGQGENTGELFF

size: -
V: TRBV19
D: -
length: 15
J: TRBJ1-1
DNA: TGTGCCAGTAGTATAGCCAGGGGCAGCAGCACTGAAGCTTTCTTT
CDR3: CASSIARGSSTEAFF

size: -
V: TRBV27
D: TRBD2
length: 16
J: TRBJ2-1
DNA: TGTGCCAGCAGTCATAGCGGGGGGACCTTCGTCAGTGAGCAGTTCTTC
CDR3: CASSHSGGTFVSEQFF

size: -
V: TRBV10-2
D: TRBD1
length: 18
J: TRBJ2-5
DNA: TGCGCCAGCACGGGACAGGGCGCCCAAAAAAACCCCCCAGAGACCCAGTACTTC
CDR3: CASTGQGAQKNPPETQYF

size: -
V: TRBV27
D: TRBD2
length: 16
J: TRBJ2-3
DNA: TGTGCCAGCAGATACGTAGCGGGGGGATACACAGATACGCAGTATTTT
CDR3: CASRYVAGGYTDTQYF

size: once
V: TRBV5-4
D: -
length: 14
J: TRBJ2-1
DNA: TGTGCCAGCAGCTTATGGGGGACGACCAATGAGCAGTTCTTC
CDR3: CASSLWGTTNEQFF

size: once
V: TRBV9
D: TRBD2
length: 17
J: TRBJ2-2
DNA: TGTGCCAGCAGCGGACTAGCGGGAGGAGGTGACACCGGGGAGCTGTTTTTT
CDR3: CASSGLAGGGDTGELFF

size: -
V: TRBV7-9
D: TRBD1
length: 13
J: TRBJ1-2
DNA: TGTGCCAGCAGCTCCCCGGGACAGGGAGACTACACCTTC
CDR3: CASSSPGQGDYTF

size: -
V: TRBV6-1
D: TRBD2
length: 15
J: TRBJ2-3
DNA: TGTGCCAGCAGCGGACTAGCGGGGGTCCCGGATACGCAGTATTTT
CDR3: CASSGLAGVPDTQYF

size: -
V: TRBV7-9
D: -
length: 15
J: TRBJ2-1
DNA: TGTGCCAGCGGGGCGGGCGATAGCTCCTACAATGAGCAGTTCTTC
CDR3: CASGAGDSSYNEQFF

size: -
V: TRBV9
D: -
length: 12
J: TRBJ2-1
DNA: TGTGCCAGCGGGGGGAATTACAATGAGCAGTTCTTC
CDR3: CASGGNYNEQFF

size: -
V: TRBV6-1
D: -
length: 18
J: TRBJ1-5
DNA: TGTGCCAGCAGTGGGCCAGGAGTAGGAATTTATAGCAATCAGCCCCAGCATTTT
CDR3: CASSGPGVGIYSNQPQHF

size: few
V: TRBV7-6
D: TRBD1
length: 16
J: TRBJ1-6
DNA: TGTGCCAGCAGCTCCGGCCCGGGACAGGGCAATTCACCCCTCCACTTT
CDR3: CASSSGPGQGNSPLHF

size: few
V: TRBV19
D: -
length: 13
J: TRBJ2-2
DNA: TGTGCCAGTAGTATCGGGGTTGCCGGGGAGCTGTTTTTT
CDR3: CASSIGVAGELFF

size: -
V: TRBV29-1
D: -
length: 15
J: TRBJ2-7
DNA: TGCAGCGTTGTTCTTCGGACGGTGAGCTCCTACGAGCAGTACTTC
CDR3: CSVVLRTVSSYEQYF

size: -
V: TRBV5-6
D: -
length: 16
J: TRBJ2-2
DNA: TGTGCCAGCAGCTTGTCCAACAGGGAAAACACCGGGGAGCTGTTTTTT
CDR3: CASSLSNRENTGELFF

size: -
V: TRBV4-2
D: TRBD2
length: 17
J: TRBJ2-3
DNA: TGTGCCAGCAGCCAAGGAATGCTAGCGGGGGACACAGATACGCAGTATTTT
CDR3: CASSQGMLAGDTDTQYF

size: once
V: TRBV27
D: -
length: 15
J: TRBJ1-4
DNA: TGTGCCAGCAGTCCTGGGACCCTGCTAAGGGAAAAACTGTTTTTT
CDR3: CASSPGTLLREKLFF

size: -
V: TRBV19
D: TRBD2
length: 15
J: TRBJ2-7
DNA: TGTGCCAGTAGTATCCGAGCGGGGGAATACTACGAGCAGTACTTC
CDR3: CASSIRAGEYYEQYF

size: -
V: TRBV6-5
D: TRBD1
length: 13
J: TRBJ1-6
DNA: TGTGCCAGCAGTACAGGGGATGGATCACCCCTCCACTTT
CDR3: CASSTGDGSPLHF

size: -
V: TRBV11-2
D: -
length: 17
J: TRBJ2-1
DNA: TGTGCCAGCAGCTTAGTGTATACGGGGGGCACCTACAATGAGCAGTTCTTC
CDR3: CASSLVYTGGTYNEQFF

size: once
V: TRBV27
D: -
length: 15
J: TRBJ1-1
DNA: TGTGCCAGCAGTTTAACAGGGCTGGTCAGCACTGAAGCTTTCTTT
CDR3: CASSLTGLVSTEAFF

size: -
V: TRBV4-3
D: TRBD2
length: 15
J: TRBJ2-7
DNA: TGCGCCAGCAGCCGGACTAGCGGGAGCCTGGACGAGCAGTACTTC
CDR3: CASSRTSGSLDEQYF

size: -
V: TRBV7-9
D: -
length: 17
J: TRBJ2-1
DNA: TGTGCCAGCAGCTTCGGACATCTGGGGGGCTATCAGGTTGAGCAGTTCTTC
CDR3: CASSFGHLGGYQVEQFF

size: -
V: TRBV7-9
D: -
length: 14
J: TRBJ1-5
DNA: TGTGCCAGCAGCTTAGGTGCCAGCAATCAGCCCCAGCATTTT
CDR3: CASSLGASNQPQHF

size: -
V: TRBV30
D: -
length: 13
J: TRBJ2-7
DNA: TGTGCCTGGAGTGTAAGCCGCTCCTACGAGCAGTACTTC
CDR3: CAWSVSRSYEQYF

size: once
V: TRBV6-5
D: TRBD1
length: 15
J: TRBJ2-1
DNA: TGTGCCAGCAGCTTAGGGACAGAGGCTCACAATGAGCAGTTCTTC
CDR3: CASSLGTEAHNEQFF

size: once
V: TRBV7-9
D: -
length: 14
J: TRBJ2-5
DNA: TGTGCCAGCAGCTTAAATAGGCAAGGGCCGACCCAGTACTTC
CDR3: CASSLNRQGPTQYF

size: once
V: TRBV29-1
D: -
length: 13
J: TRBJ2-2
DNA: TGCAGCGTTGATGGGGTCAACACCGGGGAGCTGTTTTTT
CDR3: CSVDGVNTGELFF

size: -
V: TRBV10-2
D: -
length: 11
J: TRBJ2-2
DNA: TGCGCCAGCAGTGAACCCGGGGAGCTGTTTTTT
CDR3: CASSEPGELFF

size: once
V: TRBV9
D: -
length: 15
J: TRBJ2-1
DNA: TGTGCCAGCAGCCCCCCAGCCCCTACTACAAATGAGCAGTTCTTC
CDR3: CASSPPAPTTNEQFF